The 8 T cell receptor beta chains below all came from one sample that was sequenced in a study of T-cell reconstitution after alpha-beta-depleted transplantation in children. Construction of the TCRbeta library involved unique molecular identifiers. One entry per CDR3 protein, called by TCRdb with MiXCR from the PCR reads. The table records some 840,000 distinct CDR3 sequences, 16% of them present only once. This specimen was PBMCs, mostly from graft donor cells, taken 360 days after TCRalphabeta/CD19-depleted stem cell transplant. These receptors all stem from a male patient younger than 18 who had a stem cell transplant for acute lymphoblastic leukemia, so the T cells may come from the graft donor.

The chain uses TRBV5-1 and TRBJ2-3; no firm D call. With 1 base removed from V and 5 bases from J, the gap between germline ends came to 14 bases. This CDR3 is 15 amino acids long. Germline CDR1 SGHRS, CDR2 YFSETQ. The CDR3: CASSLMDGYLDTQYF. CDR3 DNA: TGCGCCAGCAGCTTGATGGATGGCTACCTAGATACGCAGTATTTT.

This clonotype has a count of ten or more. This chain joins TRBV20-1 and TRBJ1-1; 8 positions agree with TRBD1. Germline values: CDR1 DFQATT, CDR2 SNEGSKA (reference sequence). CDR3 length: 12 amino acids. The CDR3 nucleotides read TGCAGGGGTATCAGGGGGCCCACTGAAGCTTTCTTT. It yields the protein CRGIRGPTEAFF.

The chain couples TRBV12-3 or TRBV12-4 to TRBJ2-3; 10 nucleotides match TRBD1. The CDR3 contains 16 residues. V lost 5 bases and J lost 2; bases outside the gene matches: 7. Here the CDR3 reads CASSHPGTGVTDTQYF. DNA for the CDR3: TGTGCCAGCAGTCACCCCGGGACAGGGGTCACAGATACGCAGTATTTT.

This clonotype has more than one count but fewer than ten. CDR3 nucleotide sequence: TGTGCCACCAGCAGGATTGAGGTACAGCCCCAGCATTTT. The encoded protein is CATSRIEVQPQHF. The rearrangement joins TRBV15 to TRBJ1-5, with unresolved D. The CDR3 loop spans 13 amino acids. Deletions cut 3 bases from V and 7 bases from J, with 10 bases between. Germline V gene sequence: CDR1 LNHNV, CDR2 YYDKDF (reference sequence).

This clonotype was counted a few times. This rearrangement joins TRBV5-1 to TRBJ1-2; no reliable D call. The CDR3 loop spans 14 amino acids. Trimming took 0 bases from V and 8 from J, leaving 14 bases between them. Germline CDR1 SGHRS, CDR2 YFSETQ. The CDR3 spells CASSLGWQPQGYTF. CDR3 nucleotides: TGCGCCAGCAGCTTGGGGTGGCAGCCTCAGGGCTACACCTTC.

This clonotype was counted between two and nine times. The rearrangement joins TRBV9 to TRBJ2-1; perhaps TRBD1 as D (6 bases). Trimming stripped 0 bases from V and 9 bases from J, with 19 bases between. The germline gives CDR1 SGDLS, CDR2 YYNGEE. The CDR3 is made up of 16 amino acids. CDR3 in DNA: TGTGCCAGCAGCGTAGTCACAGGGTCCCCTGGAGGTGAGCAGTTCTTC. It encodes CASSVVTGSPGGEQFF.

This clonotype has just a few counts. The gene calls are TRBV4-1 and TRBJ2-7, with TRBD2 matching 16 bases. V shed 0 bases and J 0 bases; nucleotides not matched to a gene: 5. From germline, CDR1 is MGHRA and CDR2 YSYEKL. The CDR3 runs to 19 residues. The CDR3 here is CASSQEGLAGGGDSYEQYF. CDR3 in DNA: TGCGCCAGCAGCCAAGAGGGACTAGCGGGAGGGGGGGACTCCTACGAGCAGTACTTC.

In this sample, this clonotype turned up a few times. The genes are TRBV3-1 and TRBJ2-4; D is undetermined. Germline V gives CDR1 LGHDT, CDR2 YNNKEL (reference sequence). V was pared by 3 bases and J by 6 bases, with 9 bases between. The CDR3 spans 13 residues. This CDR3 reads CASSHLHLNIQYF. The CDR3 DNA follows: TGTGCCAGCAGCCACCTCCATTTAAACATTCAGTACTTC.